Shown below are 13 T cell receptor beta chains from a single sample sequenced in a study of T cells in localized non-small cell lung cancer. Assay used: immunoSEQ multiplex PCR; TCRdb lists only in-frame clones, some missing. In the table there are 72,000 or so clones, 86% of which are singletons. Here the sequenced sample was peripheral blood, taken before any cancer treatment. These receptors all stem from a male donor at least 60 years old with stage III squamous cell lung carcinoma.

The genes are TRBV9 and TRBJ1-3; D unclear. The V and J ends lost 3 bases and 3 bases respectively, with 10 bases between them. The V gene's germline CDR1 is SGDLS and CDR2 YYNGEE. This CDR3 has 14 amino acids. In DNA form, the CDR3 reads TGTGCCAGCAGCGAGGAGATGGTTGGAAACACCATATATTTT. It yields the protein CASSEEMVGNTIYF. Combining the CDR3 with reference TRBV9 and TRBJ1-3 gives the whole variable domain DSGVTQTPKHLITATGQRVTLRCSPRSGDLSVYWYQQSLDQGLQFLIQYYNGEERAKGNILERFSAQQFPDLHSELNLSSLELGDSALYFCASSEEMVGNTIYFGEGSWLTVV.

V usage is TRBV9 and J usage is TRBJ2-7, with 11 nucleotides matching TRBD2. This CDR3 is 16 amino acids long. The trim removed 2 bases at V and 0 bases at J, leaving 4 bases unmatched. Per germline, CDR1 SGDLS and CDR2 YYNGEE. In nucleotides, the CDR3 is TGTGCCAGCAGCGTTCGACTAGCGGGGCGCTCCTACGAGCAGTACGTC. Its translation: CASSVRLAGRSYEQYV.

This clone was observed once. The chain uses TRBV9 and TRBJ2-5, with D possibly being TRBD1 (6 bases). The CDR3 contains 16 residues. Trimming cost V 4 bases and J 1 base, with 17 bases left between them. Per germline, CDR1 SGDLS and CDR2 YYNGEE. CDR3 nucleotides: TGTGCCAGCAGCCCCGGAGGCCACAGGGCCCAAGAGACCCAGTACTTC. This codes for CASSPGGHRAQETQYF.

The V gene is TRBV29-1, the J gene TRBJ2-5; D may be TRBD1 (6 bases). This CDR3 has 15 amino acids. V lost 1 base to trimming and J lost 5 bases, with 17 bases between them. Germline CDR1 reads SQVTM; CDR2 reads ANQGSEA. In nucleotides, the CDR3 is TGCAGCGTTGAAGGCAATATTGGGGGCCGGGAGACCCAGTACTTC. Its protein product is CSVEGNIGGRETQYF. Looking up the rest from reference TRBV29-1 and TRBJ2-5 gives the full variable domain: SAVISQKPSRDICQRGTSLTIQCQVDSQVTMMFWYRQQPGQSLTLIATANQGSEATYESGFVIDKFPISRPNLTFSTLTVSNMSPEDSSIYLCSVEGNIGGRETQYFGPGTRLLVL.

J is TRBJ1-5 and V is TRBV19; tentatively, D is TRBD1 (5 bases). Trimming stripped 1 base from V and 3 bases from J, with 7 bases between. CDR1 and CDR2 (germline): LNHDA, SQIVND (reference sequence). The CDR3 has 14 amino acids. CDR3 in DNA: TGTGCCAGTAGTATAGGACAGTACAATCAGCCCCAGCATTTT. This gives the protein CASSIGQYNQPQHF. Supplemented by reference TRBV19 and TRBJ1-5, the full variable domain reads DGGITQSPKYLFRKEGQNVTLSCEQNLNHDAMYWYRQDPGQGLRLIYYSQIVNDFQKGDIAEGYSVSREKKESFPLTVTSAQKNPTAFYLCASSIGQYNQPQHFGDGTRLSIL.

Turning to this clone: A junction boundary mismatches the germline segment, possibly from a read error. V gene TRBV10-3 combines with J gene TRBJ2-7; D is ambiguous. Germline V gives CDR1 ENHRY, CDR2 SYGVKD. This CDR3 comprises 11 residues. In DNA form, the CDR3 reads TGTGCCATCAGCGAGCAAACCGGTTTCAACTTC. Protein sequence: CAISEQTGFNF.

The chain joins TRBV7-7 to TRBJ2-4, with a possible D match to TRBD1 (5 bases). In germline, CDR1 is SSHAT, CDR2 FNYEAQ (reference sequence). This CDR3 has 14 amino acids. The V gene lost 5 bases and the J gene lost 9 bases, with 17 bases spanning the gap. This CDR3 reads CASSPGHATGIQYF. CDR3 coding DNA: TGTGCCAGCAGCCCCGGACACGCAACAGGCATTCAGTACTTC.

V is TRBV18 and J is TRBJ2-2, with D possibly matching TRBD2 (5 bases). Trimming cost V 2 bases and J 5 bases, with 6 bases left between them. This CDR3 comprises 13 residues. Germline V CDR1 and CDR2: KGHSH, LQKENI. In nucleotides, the CDR3 is TGTGCCAGCTCACCAGAGGGAACCGGGGAGCTGTTTTTT. Its translation: CASSPEGTGELFF.

This rearrangement joins TRBV19 to TRBJ1-2; 9 bases fit TRBD1. CDR1 LNHDA and CDR2 SQIVND come from the germline V gene (reference sequence). The CDR3 is 15 residues long. Trimming removed 5 bases from V and 9 bases from J; junction bases left unmatched: 13. The CDR3 loop reads CASSLRTGESASYTF. Written as DNA, the CDR3 is TGTGCCAGTAGTCTAAGGACAGGGGAGTCTGCGAGCTACACCTTC.

The chain links TRBV19 to TRBJ2-1, with D perhaps TRBD1 (5 bases). The CDR3 consists of 14 residues. V was shortened by 7 bases and J by 3 bases, with 13 bases between the two germline ends. Germline CDR1 reads LNHDA; CDR2 reads SQIVND (reference sequence). In nucleotides, the CDR3 is TGTGCCAGTATAAGGCAGGGAAGCTACAATGAGCAGTTCTTC. Translating gives CASIRQGSYNEQFF.

This chain joins TRBV15 and TRBJ1-1; D unresolved. This CDR3 spans 14 amino acids. The germline gives CDR1 LNHNV, CDR2 YYDKDF (reference sequence). The V end was cut by 0 bases, the J end by 4 bases, with 9 bases between. In DNA form, the CDR3 reads TGTGCCACCAGCAGAGATCTGCAGCCCACTGAAGCTTTCTTT. This codes for CATSRDLQPTEAFF. Supplemented by reference TRBV15 and TRBJ1-1, the full variable domain reads DAMVIQNPRYQVTQFGKPVTLSCSQTLNHNVMYWYQQKSSQAPKLLFHYYDKDFNNEADTPDNFQSRRPNTSFCFLDIRSPGLGDTAMYLCATSRDLQPTEAFFGQGTRLTVV.

V usage is TRBV29-1 and J usage is TRBJ2-5; TRBD2 matches at 9 bases. Germline V gene data show CDR1 as SQVTM and CDR2 as ANQGSEA. This CDR3 spans 14 amino acids. Losses at the gene ends were 3 bases for V and 7 bases for J; bases not matched to a gene: 9. The CDR3 is CSVELAGNLGTQYF. For the CDR3, the DNA is TGCAGCGTTGAGCTAGCGGGGAATCTTGGGACCCAGTACTTC.

This clone has a single count. This sequence joins TRBV5-4 and TRBJ2-5; no firm D call. The ends were cut back, 4 bases at V and 2 bases at J, with 12 bases in the middle. CDR3 length: 14 amino acids. Looked up from germline, CDR1 is SGHNT and CDR2 is YYREEE (reference sequence). CDR3 sequence reads: CASSLGWGQETQYF. The CDR3 region has the DNA TGTGCCAGCAGCCTTGGATGGGGTCAAGAGACCCAGTACTTC.